These 16 T cell receptor beta chains came from one sample sequenced in a study of regulatory T cells. Study-level findings and limits: Hydrophobic residues at CDR3 positions 6 and 7 were enriched in conventional CD4+ T cells of CD3G-deficient patients.

No cognate antigen is known for these TCRs. The PCR used 52 TRBV and 13 TRBJ primers. The protocol was immunoSEQ multiplex PCR, while the TCRdb copy is restricted to in-frame clones and leaves out a portion. The table lists tens of thousands of clones, roughly 93% of them singletons. Sequences were obtained from conventional CD4+ T cells sorted from blood. The receptor set was obtained from a child aged 2-9 years with CD3G deficiency.

CDR3 region: CASSRGGSTEAFF. CDR3 in DNA: TGTGCCAGCAGCAGGGGAGGTAGCACTGAAGCTTTCTTT. The genes are TRBV6-1 and TRBJ1-1; possible D gene TRBD1, 6 bases. This CDR3 is built from 13 residues. CDR1 is MNHNS, CDR2 SASEGT, per germline. V was shortened by 6 bases and J by 4 bases, with 12 bases between the two germline ends.

The gene calls are TRBV7-9 and TRBJ2-1; 7 positions agree with TRBD2. V lost 5 bases to trimming and J lost 9 bases; unmatched junction nucleotides: 10. The CDR3 is 14 residues long. Germline V CDR1 and CDR2: SEHNR, FQNEAQ (reference sequence). The CDR3 sequence: CASSAGTPGGEQFF. DNA for the CDR3: TGTGCCAGCAGCGCCGGGACCCCGGGGGGTGAGCAGTTCTTC.

V is TRBV11-3 and J is TRBJ1-1, with D tentatively TRBD1 (5 bases). Germline CDR1 and CDR2: SGHNT and YENEEA. Deletions cut 5 bases from V and 0 bases from J, with 13 bases between. The CDR3 totals 15 residues. The CDR3 coding sequence is TGTGCCAGCAGCCCCGGGGGACTTATGAACACTGAAGCTTTCTTT. Translated, it gives CASSPGGLMNTEAFF.

The rearrangement uses TRBV28 and TRBJ2-7; no firm D call. The CDR3 covers 14 residues. The ends were cut back, 6 bases at V and 3 bases at J, with 15 bases in the middle. Per the germline V gene, CDR1 is MDHEN and CDR2 is SYDVKM. CDR3 DNA: TGTGCCAGCAGAGCCCGAGAAAGCTTCTACGAGCAGTACTTC. This sequence encodes CASRARESFYEQYF. Complete variable domain (other parts from reference TRBV28 and TRBJ2-7): DVKVTQSSRYLVKRTGEKVFLECVQDMDHENMFWYRQDPGLGLRLIYFSYDVKMKEKGDIPEGYSVSREKKERFSLILESASTNQTSMYLCASRARESFYEQYFGPGTRLTVT.

This chain links TRBV7-2 with TRBJ2-7, with 9 bases lining up with TRBD1. V gave up 4 bases and J gave up 5 bases; unmatched junction bases: 3. The CDR3 spans 13 residues. The germline V gene has CDR1 SGHTA and CDR2 FQGNSA. CDR3 sequence: CASSSGTGNEQYF. The CDR3 nucleotides are TGTGCCAGCAGCTCCGGGACAGGGAACGAGCAGTACTTC.

This clone was found once. This chain connects TRBV28 to TRBJ2-7; 9 bases are a match to TRBD2. The CDR3 has 20 amino acids. The ends lost 3 bases at V and 1 base at J; junction bases unmatched: 19. Germline V gives CDR1 MDHEN, CDR2 SYDVKM. In nucleotides, the CDR3 is TGTGCCAGCAGTTTTGGGGTCGGGGGGCGTGGAGGACTAGCGTCCTACGAGCAGTACTTC. It translates to CASSFGVGGRGGLASYEQYF.

The chain links TRBV19 to TRBJ2-5; D is possibly TRBD1 or TRBD2 (6 bases each). V was trimmed by 8 bases and J by 0 bases, leaving 10 bases between them. This CDR3 is built from 13 residues. The germline V gene has CDR1 LNHDA and CDR2 SQIVND (reference sequence). The CDR3 protein is CASRGRNQETQYF. The CDR3 DNA reads TGTGCCAGTCGGGGGCGGAACCAAGAGACCCAGTACTTC.

This rearrangement joins TRBV5-1 to TRBJ2-3; D is uncertain. The CDR3 has 15 residues. The germline V and J ends were trimmed by 4 bases and 0 bases, with 12 bases remaining between them. Germline values: CDR1 SGHRS, CDR2 YFSETQ. The CDR3 loop reads CASSTVASSTDTQYF. CDR3 in DNA: TGCGCCAGCAGCACGGTCGCGTCAAGCACAGATACGCAGTATTTT. Based on the CDR3 plus reference TRBV5-1 and TRBJ2-3, the full variable domain is KAGVTQTPRYLIKTRGQQVTLSCSPISGHRSVSWYQQTPGQGLQFLFEYFSETQRNKGNFPGRFSGRQFSNSRSEMNVSTLELGDSALYLCASSTVASSTDTQYFGPGTRLTVL.

The sample holds a few counts of this clone. The chain links TRBV6-1 to TRBJ1-2; D not certain. The CDR3 length is 13 residues. Germline V gene data show CDR1 as MNHNS and CDR2 as SASEGT. V was cut by 5 bases and J by 8 bases, with 15 bases left in between. The CDR3 reads CASSSWTAKGYTF. The CDR3 DNA reads TGTGCCAGCAGTTCCTGGACCGCCAAGGGCTACACCTTC.

The chain employs TRBV28 and TRBJ2-7, with D unresolved. The V end lost 5 bases, the J end lost 4 bases, and 12 bases lay between the germline ends. Germline V gene data show CDR1 as MDHEN and CDR2 as SYDVKM. CDR3 length: 13 amino acids. CDR3 nucleotides: TGTGCCAGCAGTCCGATCCCCGGTTACGAGCAGTACTTC. It yields the protein CASSPIPGYEQYF.

This chain connects TRBV19 to TRBJ2-2; D is perhaps TRBD1 or TRBD2 (5 bases each). The CDR3 is 13 residues long. Germline loops: CDR1 LNHDA, CDR2 SQIVND (reference sequence). V was clipped by 4 bases and J by 9 bases, with 12 bases between them. The CDR3 DNA sequence: TGTGCCAGTAGTACCATTGGGACCAGGGAGCTGTTTTTT. This translates into CASSTIGTRELFF.

The rearrangement uses TRBV28 and TRBJ1-2; D is possibly TRBD1 (5 bases). The length of the CDR3 is 14 residues. V was trimmed by 6 bases and J by 4 bases, leaving 15 bases between them. Germline V gives CDR1 MDHEN, CDR2 SYDVKM. The DNA of the CDR3 is TGTGCCAGCAGCGAAAGCGTAAGGGGCTATGGCTACACCTTC. This encodes CASSESVRGYGYTF.

This chain uses TRBV6-1 with TRBJ2-1; the match to TRBD2 covers 9 bases. V was pared by 4 bases and J by 9 bases, with 7 bases of the junction left unmatched. This CDR3 is 14 amino acids long. Germline CDR1 and CDR2: MNHNS and SASEGT. The CDR3 sequence: CASSVVAGEGEQFF. In DNA form, the CDR3 reads TGTGCCAGCAGTGTGGTAGCGGGAGAGGGTGAGCAGTTCTTC.

The chain links TRBV11-2 to TRBJ2-7; TRBD2 might be the D (6 bases). V lost 3 bases to trimming and J lost 3 bases, with 12 bases between them. This CDR3 has 14 amino acids. Germline CDR1 is SGHAT and CDR2 is FQNNGV. DNA for the CDR3: TGTGCCAGCAGCTTCGCTAGCGTTGGCTACGAGCAGTACTTC. As protein: CASSFASVGYEQYF.

V usage is TRBV19 and J usage is TRBJ2-3; D is unresolved. In germline, CDR1 is LNHDA, CDR2 SQIVND (reference sequence). V lost 3 bases and J 4 bases, leaving 11 bases between the germline ends. The CDR3 runs 14 residues. This CDR3 reads CASSILYGADTQYF. CDR3 bases: TGTGCCAGTAGTATCCTGTATGGCGCAGATACGCAGTATTTT.

V usage is TRBV28 and J usage is TRBJ2-7; D is perhaps TRBD1 (6 bases). Trimming left V 3 bases short and J 10 bases short, with 19 bases between. The V gene's germline CDR1 is MDHEN and CDR2 SYDVKM. This CDR3 has 14 residues. CDR3 residues: CASSFMGRGGFQYF. The DNA of the CDR3 is TGTGCCAGCAGTTTTATGGGCAGAGGGGGATTTCAGTACTTC.